What follows are 32 T cell receptor beta chains derived from one specimen sequenced in a study of T cell changes during pregnancy in multiple sclerosis. Using immunoSEQ multiplex PCR, the repertoire was profiled, and TCRdb retains in-frame clones only, with some absent. The sample shows roughly 100,000 clones, about 91% of them seen only once. The sequenced sample was peripheral blood, obtained after pregnancy. The receptors here all came from a female donor with multiple sclerosis, enrolled in a pregnancy study.

The table lists this clone with a few counts. V usage is TRBV5-1 and J usage is TRBJ1-4, with 7 bases aligning to TRBD1. CDR3 length: 16 amino acids. Germline assignment: CDR1 SGHRS and CDR2 YFSETQ. J lost 2 bases, V lost 4 bases, and 8 bases had no gene match. The CDR3 DNA sequence: TGCGCCAGCAGCCCCACAGAGGGGGCTACTAATGAAAAACTGTTTTTT. Encoded protein: CASSPTEGATNEKLFF.

This sequence joins TRBV10-3 and TRBJ2-5; 8 positions agree with TRBD2. The germline gives CDR1 ENHRY, CDR2 SYGVKD. The CDR3 sequence is 17 residues long. V shed 6 bases, J shed 5 bases, and the junction held 17 bases outside the gene matches. In nucleotides, the CDR3 is TGTGCCATCAGCCCAGCCACGAGCGGGAGTATCGGGGAGACCCAGTACTTC. This gives the protein CAISPATSGSIGETQYF.

Written as DNA, the CDR3 is TGTGCCAGCAGTGGACAGGGTTGGGAAAAACTGTTTTTT. Amino acids: CASSGQGWEKLFF. The rearrangement links TRBV2 to TRBJ1-4; 7 bases fit TRBD1. The germline CDR1 and CDR2 sequences are SNHLY and FYNNEI. The trim removed 4 bases at V and 8 bases at J, leaving 4 bases unmatched. The CDR3 contains 13 residues.

V and J are TRBV5-1 and TRBJ2-7, with 11 nucleotides matching TRBD1. Germline-derived CDR1 and CDR2 are SGHRS and YFSETQ. The V and J ends lost 5 bases and 3 bases, in that order; junction bases with no gene match: 7. The CDR3 is 15 amino acids. The DNA of the CDR3 is TGCGCCAGCAGTTCAGAAGGGACAGGGGGCTACGAGCAGTACTTC. Its translation is CASSSEGTGGYEQYF.

The chain uses TRBV7-3 and TRBJ2-2, with 10 bases aligning to TRBD2. The trim removed 2 bases at V and 2 bases at J, leaving 2 bases unmatched. From germline, CDR1 is SGHTA and CDR2 FQGTGA. The CDR3 has 16 amino acids. The CDR3 nucleotides read TGTGCCAGCAGCTTATCTAGCGGGAGTAACACCGGGGAGCTGTTTTTT. Translated, it gives CASSLSSGSNTGELFF.

The rearrangement links TRBV2 to TRBJ2-2, with 9 bases identical to TRBD1. Germline-derived CDR1 and CDR2 are SNHLY and FYNNEI. This CDR3 has 14 residues. V was pared by 5 bases and J by 5 bases, with 3 bases of the junction left unmatched. CDR3 nucleotides: TGTGCCAGCAGTCAACAGGGGGCGACCGGGGAGCTGTTTTTT. Translation gives CASSQQGATGELFF.

The table lists this clone with a count of one. The CDR3 region has the DNA TGTGCCAGCTCACCGAGGGACTATAGCAATCAGCCCCAGCATTTT. This encodes CASSPRDYSNQPQHF. The J gene is TRBJ1-5, the V gene TRBV18, with a tentative D call TRBD1 (5 bases). CDR3 length: 15 amino acids. From germline, CDR1 is KGHSH and CDR2 LQKENI. Trimming removed 3 bases from V and 0 bases from J, with 9 bases in between.

The chain recombines TRBV19 with TRBJ2-2; TRBD2 aligns across 10 bases. From germline, CDR1 is LNHDA and CDR2 SQIVND (reference sequence). The CDR3 loop spans 16 amino acids. Trimming removed 4 bases from V and 7 bases from J; junction bases left unmatched: 9. The CDR3 loop is CASSTLGLASDGELFF. The DNA of the CDR3 is TGTGCCAGTAGTACTCTGGGACTAGCGTCAGACGGGGAGCTGTTTTTT.

The gene calls are TRBV5-1 and TRBJ2-7; D might be TRBD1 (7 bases). Trimming shortened V by 6 bases and J by 4 bases, and 17 bases separated the two germline ends. The germline V gene has CDR1 SGHRS and CDR2 YFSETQ. The CDR3 contains 14 residues. The CDR3 DNA is TGCGCCAGCAAGGAAGGGCAGGGGGGTTACGAGCAGTACTTC. Translation gives CASKEGQGGYEQYF.

The chain is built from TRBV2 and TRBJ2-1; 8 bases are shared with TRBD1. Germline V gene lookup returns CDR1 SNHLY and CDR2 FYNNEI. CDR3 size: 14 residues. The trim removed 8 bases at V and 7 bases at J, leaving 10 bases unmatched. CDR3 sequence reads: CASASGGFWNEQFF. CDR3 in DNA: TGTGCCAGCGCATCAGGGGGCTTCTGGAATGAGCAGTTCTTC. Combining the CDR3 with reference TRBV2 and TRBJ2-1 gives the whole variable domain EPEVTQTPSHQVTQMGQEVILRCVPISNHLYFYWYRQILGQKVEFLVSFYNNEISEKSEIFDDQFSVERPDGSNFTLKIRSTKLEDSAMYFCASASGGFWNEQFFGPGTRLTVL.

The rearrangement links TRBV27 to TRBJ2-7, with 8 bases that match TRBD2. After removal of 5 bases from V and 2 bases from J, the junction contained 5 bases not matched to a gene. The CDR3 runs to 14 residues. Germline values: CDR1 MNHEY, CDR2 SMNVEV (reference sequence). CDR3 nucleotides: TGTGCCAGCAGTGGGAGAGCGGGAGCCTACGAGCAGTACTTC. Protein sequence: CASSGRAGAYEQYF.

The V gene is TRBV6-5, the J gene TRBJ2-3; possible D gene TRBD1, 6 bases. CDR3 size: 15 residues. Germline V gene data show CDR1 as MNHEY and CDR2 as SVGAGI. V dropped 2 bases and J dropped 2 bases, with 11 bases sitting between them. CDR3 DNA sequence: TGTGCCAGCAGTTACGGGCAGGGGCTCACAGATACGCAGTATTTT. It yields the protein CASSYGQGLTDTQYF.

The genes are TRBV30 and TRBJ1-4; D not certain. Germline V gene sequence: CDR1 GTSNPN, CDR2 SVGIG (reference sequence). Trimming stripped 7 bases from V and 8 bases from J, with 20 bases between. The CDR3 consists of 14 residues. CDR3 in amino acids: CAFTLIGEGEKLFF. The DNA for the CDR3 is TGTGCCTTCACCCTGATCGGGGAAGGAGAAAAACTGTTTTTT.

The chain uses TRBV13 and TRBJ2-5; D gene uncertain. The ends were cut back, 0 bases at V and 5 bases at J, with 4 bases in the middle. CDR3 length equals 12 residues. Germline V lookup: CDR1 PRHDT, CDR2 FYEKMQ (reference sequence). In nucleotides, the CDR3 is TGTGCCAGCAGCTTAGGCCGGGAGACCCAGTACTTC. Encoded protein: CASSLGRETQYF.

The chain combines TRBV29-1 with TRBJ1-1; weak D call: TRBD1 (5 bases). Trimming stripped 3 bases from V and 6 bases from J, with 11 bases between. Per germline, CDR1 SQVTM and CDR2 ANQGSEA. The CDR3 totals 12 residues. The CDR3 coding sequence is TGCAGCGTTGACCCGGGGGTGGCTGAAGCTTTCTTT. Residues: CSVDPGVAEAFF. Variable domain in full (rest from reference TRBV29-1 and TRBJ1-1): SAVISQKPSRDICQRGTSLTIQCQVDSQVTMMFWYRQQPGQSLTLIATANQGSEATYESGFVIDKFPISRPNLTFSTLTVSNMSPEDSSIYLCSVDPGVAEAFFGQGTRLTVV.

The chain is built from TRBV19 and TRBJ2-7; the match to TRBD2 covers 10 bases. V lost 6 bases, J lost 0 bases, and 5 bases stayed unmatched. CDR1 LNHDA and CDR2 SQIVND come from the germline V gene (reference sequence). The CDR3 runs to 15 residues. The CDR3 reads CASSKSGRGSYEQYF. As DNA, the CDR3 is TGTGCCAGTAGCAAAAGCGGGAGGGGCTCCTACGAGCAGTACTTC.

V gene TRBV25-1 combines with J gene TRBJ2-7, with no clear D. Germline lookup yields CDR1 MGHDK and CDR2 SYGVNS. Trimming pared 1 base from V and 5 bases from J, leaving 9 bases between. This CDR3 has 13 amino acids. The CDR3 nucleotides read TGTGCCAGCAGTGAATTCCCACTGGACGAGCAGTACTTC. This codes for CASSEFPLDEQYF.

The J gene is TRBJ2-2, the V gene TRBV9; D gene unclear. Germline assignment: CDR1 SGDLS and CDR2 YYNGEE. This CDR3 contains 14 residues. V lost 3 bases and J lost 1, with 7 bases in between. DNA of the CDR3: TGTGCCAGCAGCGCCGGTAGGAACACCGGGGAGCTGTTTTTT. Translation gives CASSAGRNTGELFF.

This clone was observed a few times. This rearrangement joins TRBV19 to TRBJ1-2; tentative D call: TRBD1 (6 bases). This CDR3 is 13 amino acids long. Germline CDR1 is LNHDA and CDR2 is SQIVND (reference sequence). V lost 5 bases to trimming and J lost 9 bases, with 16 bases between them. For the CDR3, the DNA is TGTGCCAGTAGTCCCCGGGGGGCTTTTCGCTACACCTTC. Encoded protein: CASSPRGAFRYTF.

The rearrangement joins TRBV27 to TRBJ2-3; 10 nucleotides align to TRBD2. The CDR3 runs 15 residues. Germline CDR1 reads MNHEY; CDR2 reads SMNVEV (reference sequence). The J segment lost 6 bases and the V segment lost 4 bases, leaving 7 bases of the junction unmatched. This CDR3 is CASSSQREGHDTQYF. The CDR3 DNA reads as TGTGCCAGCAGTTCCCAGCGGGAGGGCCACGATACGCAGTATTTT.

The chain recombines TRBV27 with TRBJ1-1; 8 bases agree with TRBD1. The CDR3 is 16 residues long. The trim removed 3 bases at V and 5 bases at J, leaving 11 bases unmatched. Germline loops: CDR1 MNHEY, CDR2 SMNVEV (reference sequence). This CDR3 is CASSLTNPTGATEAFF. The DNA for the CDR3 is TGTGCCAGCAGTTTGACTAACCCGACAGGGGCGACTGAAGCTTTCTTT.

The J gene is TRBJ2-5, the V gene TRBV7-6; no reliable D call. CDR1 SGHVS and CDR2 FNYEAQ come from the germline V gene. This CDR3 has 13 amino acids. Trimming shortened V by 5 bases and J by 7 bases, and 14 bases separated the two germline ends. CDR3: CASSADSVGTQYF. In nucleotides, the CDR3 is TGTGCCAGCAGCGCCGACTCGGTGGGGACCCAGTACTTC.

The chain uses TRBV2 and TRBJ2-3; D remains unclear. The V end lost 2 bases, the J end lost 9 bases, and 9 bases lay between the germline ends. There are 12 residues in the CDR3. Per germline, CDR1 SNHLY and CDR2 FYNNEI. The CDR3 here is CASSEISQTQYF. DNA of the CDR3: TGTGCCAGCAGTGAAATCTCCCAGACGCAGTATTTT.

V gene TRBV7-6 combines with J gene TRBJ2-7; D unresolved. The CDR3 runs 14 residues. Germline V gives CDR1 SGHVS, CDR2 FNYEAQ. Trimming removed 1 base at V and 3 bases at J, with 10 bases between. CDR3 in amino acids: CASSLVPENYEQYF. CDR3 coding DNA: TGTGCCAGCAGCTTAGTTCCGGAGAACTACGAGCAGTACTTC. The whole variable domain, remainder taken from reference TRBV7-6 and TRBJ2-7, is GAGVSQSPRYKVTKRGQDVALRCDPISGHVSLYWYRQALGQGPEFLTYFNYEAQQDKSGLPNDRFSAERPEGSISTLTIQRTEQRDSAMYRCASSLVPENYEQYFGPGTRLTVT.

The rearrangement uses TRBV19 and TRBJ2-7, with a possible D match to TRBD2 (6 bases). The CDR3 loop spans 15 amino acids. Germline CDR1 is LNHDA and CDR2 is SQIVND (reference sequence). The V end was cut by 3 bases, the J end by 0 bases, with 12 bases between. DNA for the CDR3: TGTGCCAGTAGTATCTTGCGGGGATACTCCTACGAGCAGTACTTC. This translates into CASSILRGYSYEQYF.

V is TRBV27 and J is TRBJ1-2, with D possibly being TRBD1 (5 bases). Germline V gives CDR1 MNHEY, CDR2 SMNVEV (reference sequence). The CDR3 has 16 amino acids. Trimming pared 4 bases from V and 8 bases from J, leaving 23 bases between. In nucleotides, the CDR3 is TGTGCCAGCAGTTCTAGGGGAGCGGGTCCCGCTACGGGCTACACCTTC. Residues: CASSSRGAGPATGYTF.

The chain is built from TRBV4-3 and TRBJ1-1; 10 bases map to TRBD1. The J segment lost 10 bases and the V segment lost 4 bases, leaving 6 bases of the junction unmatched. Germline CDR1 reads LGHNA; CDR2 reads YSLEER. The CDR3 loop spans 13 amino acids. In DNA, the CDR3 is TGCGCCAGCAGCCCCGGGACAGGGGTTGGAGCTTTCTTT. Translating it yields CASSPGTGVGAFF.

The chain combines TRBV5-6 with TRBJ2-1; possible D gene TRBD2, 5 bases. The V gene's germline CDR1 is SGHDT and CDR2 YYEEEE. Trimming removed 5 bases from V and 0 bases from J, with 9 bases in between. CDR3 length: 14 residues. The CDR3 DNA follows: TGTGCCAGCAGGGCCGGGGACTCCTACAATGAGCAGTTCTTC. Its protein is CASRAGDSYNEQFF.

This rearrangement joins TRBV7-3 to TRBJ2-5, with D hard to call. Germline CDR1 is SGHTA and CDR2 is FQGTGA. CDR3 length: 12 residues. Trimming pared 8 bases from V and 3 bases from J, leaving 10 bases between. The CDR3 coding sequence is TGTGCCAGCCCTCTCGTAAAAGAGACCCAGTACTTC. It is translated as CASPLVKETQYF. Full variable domain (outside the CDR3, taken from reference TRBV7-3 and TRBJ2-5): GAGVSQTPSNKVTEKGKYVELRCDPISGHTALYWYRQSLGQGPEFLIYFQGTGAADDSGLPNDRFFAVRPEGSVSTLKIQRTERGDSAVYLCASPLVKETQYFGPGTRLLVL.

This clone showed up just a few times. The chain links TRBV10-3 to TRBJ2-7; TRBD1 matches 12 bases. Germline CDR1 and CDR2: ENHRY and SYGVKD. Trimming took 11 bases from V and 5 from J; bases not matched to a gene: 10. The CDR3 is 14 residues long. DNA for the CDR3: TGTGCCTCTACGCGGGGACAGGGGGCTCACGAGCAGTACTTC. This translates into CASTRGQGAHEQYF.

This clone was seen more than once but under ten times. The chain recombines TRBV9 with TRBJ1-5; D possibly corresponds to TRBD1 (6 bases). Germline CDR1 and CDR2: SGDLS and YYNGEE. CDR3 size: 14 residues. V lost 4 bases, J lost 7 bases, and 15 bases lay in between. The CDR3: CASSSQGRGQPQHF. The CDR3 DNA reads TGTGCCAGCAGCTCACAGGGACGAGGACAGCCCCAGCATTTT.

The chain combines TRBV27 with TRBJ1-1; unclear D gene. V was shortened by 5 bases and J by 1 base, with 17 bases between the two germline ends. There are 16 residues in the CDR3. Germline CDR1 reads MNHEY; CDR2 reads SMNVEV (reference sequence). This chain's CDR3 is CASSGAREHKNTEAFF. In nucleotides, the CDR3 is TGTGCCAGCAGTGGCGCTCGGGAACACAAGAACACTGAAGCTTTCTTT.